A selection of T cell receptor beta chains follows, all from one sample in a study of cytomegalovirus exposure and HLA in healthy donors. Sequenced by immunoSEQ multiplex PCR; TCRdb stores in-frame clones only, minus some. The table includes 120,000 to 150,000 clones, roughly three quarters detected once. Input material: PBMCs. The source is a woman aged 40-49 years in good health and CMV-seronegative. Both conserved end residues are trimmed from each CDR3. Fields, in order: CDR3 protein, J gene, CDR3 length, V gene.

ASSSTGVMAPPKNHGYT TRBJ1-2 17 TRBV13
ASSSTGGFILNTEAF TRBJ1-1 15 TRBV5-1
ASRPAGGTGELF TRBJ2-2 12 TRBV10-2
ASSFDAGGRQPQH TRBJ1-5 13 TRBV27
ASSTDRQYEQY TRBJ2-7 11 TRBV5-1
ASSLKGLEQF TRBJ2-1 10 TRBV7-2
ASSLVRGGTDTQY TRBJ2-3 13 TRBV7-8
ASSLDVSGRPLH TRBJ1-6 12 TRBV11-2
ASSAGQGSGEQY TRBJ2-5 12 TRBV6-1
ASSDFPYEQY TRBJ2-7 10 TRBV19
ASSGRGGGNTIY TRBJ1-3 12 TRBV27
ASSPQPGTGENTEAF TRBJ1-1 15 TRBV18
ASSLLGGNQETQY TRBJ2-5 13 TRBV5-1
ASSPQASRDNEKLF TRBJ1-4 14 TRBV7-8
ASRTGEWADTQY TRBJ2-3 12 TRBV6-5
ASSVAGGRLPDTQY TRBJ2-3 14 TRBV9
ASSPWDNSNQPQH TRBJ1-5 13 TRBV19
ASSSSPLDRGYGYT TRBJ1-2 14 TRBV5-1
ASSQGPDNYGYT TRBJ1-2 12 TRBV4-1
ASSPGQGENYGYT TRBJ1-2 13 TRBV5-1
ASSSYAGTGFADTQY TRBJ2-3 15 TRBV28
ASSAWDRGAYEQY NA 13 TRBV6-1
ASSRNSGTGLHEQY NA 14 TRBV4-2
ASSNTGTGDEKLF TRBJ1-4 13 TRBV19
ASSGRASDRSFQTNEKLF TRBJ1-4 18 TRBV7-3
ASRTGDQPQH TRBJ1-5 10 TRBV19
ASTNREGIYQPQH TRBJ1-5 13 TRBV16
ASSEIQLGAANTGELF TRBJ2-2 16 TRBV10-1